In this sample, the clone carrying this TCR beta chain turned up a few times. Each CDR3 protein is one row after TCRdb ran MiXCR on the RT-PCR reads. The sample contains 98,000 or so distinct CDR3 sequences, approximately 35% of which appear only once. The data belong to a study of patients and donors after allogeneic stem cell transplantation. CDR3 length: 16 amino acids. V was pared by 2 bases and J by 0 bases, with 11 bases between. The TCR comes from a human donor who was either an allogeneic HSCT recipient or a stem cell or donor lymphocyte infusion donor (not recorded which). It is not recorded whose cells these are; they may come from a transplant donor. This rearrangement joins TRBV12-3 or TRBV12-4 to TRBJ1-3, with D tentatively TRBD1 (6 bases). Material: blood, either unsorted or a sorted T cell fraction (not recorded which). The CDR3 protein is CASSLRTANSGNTIYF. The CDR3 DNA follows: TGTGCCAGCAGTTTAAGGACAGCCAACTCTGGAAACACCATATATTTT.